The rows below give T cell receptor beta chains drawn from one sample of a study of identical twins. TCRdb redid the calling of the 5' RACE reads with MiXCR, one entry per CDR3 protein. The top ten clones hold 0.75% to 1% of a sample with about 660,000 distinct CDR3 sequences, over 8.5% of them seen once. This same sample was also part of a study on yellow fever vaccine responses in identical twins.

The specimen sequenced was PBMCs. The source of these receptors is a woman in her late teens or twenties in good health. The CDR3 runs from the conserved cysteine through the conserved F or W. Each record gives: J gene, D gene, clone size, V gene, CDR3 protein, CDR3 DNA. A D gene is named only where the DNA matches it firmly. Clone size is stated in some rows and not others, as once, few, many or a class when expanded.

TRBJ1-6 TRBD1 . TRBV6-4 CASSEDRLPNSPLHF TGTGCCAGCAGTGAGGACAGGCTCCCTAATTCACCCCTCCACTTT
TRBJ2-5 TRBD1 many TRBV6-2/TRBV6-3 CASSGTGQETQYF TGTGCCAGCAGTGGGACAGGCCAAGAGACCCAGTACTTC
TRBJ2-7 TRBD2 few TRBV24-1 CATSDTRLAGVYEQYF TGTGCCACCAGTGATACGAGACTAGCGGGAGTCTACGAGCAGTACTTC
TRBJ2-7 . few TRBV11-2 CASSLDWGEGYEQYF TGTGCCAGCAGCTTAGATTGGGGAGAAGGCTACGAGCAGTACTTC
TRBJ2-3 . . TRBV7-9 CASSLVSLRSTDTQYF TGTGCCAGCAGCTTAGTTTCGTTGCGGAGCACAGATACGCAGTATTTT
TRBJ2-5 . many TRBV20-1 CSAAFGETQYF TGCAGTGCTGCCTTTGGGGAGACCCAGTACTTC
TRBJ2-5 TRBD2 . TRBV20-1 CSAAQLAGGTETQYF TGCAGTGCTGCCCAGCTAGCGGGGGGTACGGAGACCCAGTACTTC
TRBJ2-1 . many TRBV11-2 CASRLGNEQFF TGTGCCAGCCGCCTTGGCAATGAGCAGTTCTTC
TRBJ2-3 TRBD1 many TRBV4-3 CASSHGQGFTDTQYF TGCGCCAGCAGCCATGGACAGGGCTTCACAGATACGCAGTATTTT
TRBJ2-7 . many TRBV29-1 CSTREAGSYEQYF TGCAGCACCCGAGAGGCAGGCTCCTACGAGCAGTACTTC
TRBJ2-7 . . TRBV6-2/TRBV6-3 CASSRQRTYEQYF TGTGCCAGCAGCCGCCAGAGGACCTACGAGCAGTACTTC
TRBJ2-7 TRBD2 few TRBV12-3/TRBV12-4 CASSFGGASEQYF TGTGCCAGCAGTTTCGGGGGGGCGTCCGAGCAGTACTTC
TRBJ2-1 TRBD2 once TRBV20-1 CSASPTSGREKEQFF TGCAGTGCTAGTCCGACTAGCGGGAGGGAAAAAGAGCAGTTCTTC
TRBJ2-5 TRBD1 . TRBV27 CASTNVPGQGAETQYF TGTGCCAGCACCAACGTCCCGGGACAGGGGGCCGAGACCCAGTACTTC